The 13 T cell receptor beta chains in this list originate from one sample, sequenced in a study of blood T cell repertoires in COVID-19. TCRdb keeps only in-frame clones here, not all; method: immunoSEQ multiplex PCR. The repertoire holds 160,000 or so clones, with under 95% as singletons. Sequencing was performed on peripheral blood. The receptors shown here come from a young man with acute or convalescent COVID-19.

This clone was seen once. This chain joins TRBV14 and TRBJ1-6; no clear D gene. V lost 8 bases and J lost 8, with 13 bases in between. This CDR3 has 13 residues. In germline, CDR1 is SGHDN, CDR2 FVKESK. Here the CDR3 DNA reads TGTGCCAGCTCGACGGGCGGGGATTCACCCCTCCACTTT. Amino acids: CASSTGGDSPLHF.

The CDR3 reads CASIRGPGSEAFF. As DNA, the CDR3 is TGTGCCAGCATAAGGGGTCCAGGCTCTGAAGCTTTCTTT. The chain carries TRBV25-1 and TRBJ1-1; perhaps TRBD1 as D (5 bases). V was shortened by 7 bases and J by 6 bases, with 15 bases between the two germline ends. There are 13 residues in the CDR3. Germline loops: CDR1 MGHDK, CDR2 SYGVNS.

The genes are TRBV19 and TRBJ1-2; D unresolved. V dropped 7 bases and J dropped 6 bases, with 15 bases sitting between them. Germline-derived CDR1 and CDR2 are LNHDA and SQIVND (reference sequence). This CDR3 contains 13 residues. The CDR3 region has the DNA TGTGCCAGTACCCCTAAACCGAAGAATGGCTACACCTTC. It specifies CASTPKPKNGYTF. The variable domain in full, completed from reference TRBV19 and TRBJ1-2, reads DGGITQSPKYLFRKEGQNVTLSCEQNLNHDAMYWYRQDPGQGLRLIYYSQIVNDFQKGDIAEGYSVSREKKESFPLTVTSAQKNPTAFYLCASTPKPKNGYTFGSGTRLTVV.

This chain connects TRBV11-2 to TRBJ1-2, with TRBD1 matching 7 bases. After removal of 8 bases from V and 4 bases from J, the junction contained 4 bases not matched to a gene. This CDR3 spans 12 amino acids. The germline gives CDR1 SGHAT, CDR2 FQNNGV. CDR3 region: CASRQGSYGYTF. CDR3 sequence (DNA): TGTGCCAGCCGACAGGGTAGCTATGGCTACACCTTC.

This chain links TRBV24-1 with TRBJ1-1, with TRBD1 as a possible D gene (6 bases). Trimming removed 6 bases from V and 3 bases from J, with 16 bases in between. This CDR3 spans 15 amino acids. The V gene's germline CDR1 is KGHDR and CDR2 SFDVKD. This CDR3 reads CATSNGGLGDTEAFF. The CDR3 bases are TGTGCCACCAGTAACGGGGGGCTCGGCGACACTGAAGCTTTCTTT.

The chain recombines TRBV5-8 with TRBJ2-2; perhaps TRBD1 as D (6 bases). CDR1 is SGHTS, CDR2 YDEGEE, per germline. V lost 2 bases and J lost 6, with 8 bases in between. This CDR3 region has 13 residues. The CDR3 sequence is CASSFGQPGELFF. The CDR3 nucleotides read TGTGCCAGCAGCTTTGGACAGCCCGGGGAGCTGTTTTTT.

The rearrangement links TRBV19 to TRBJ1-1; possible D gene TRBD1, 5 bases. The germline CDR1 and CDR2 sequences are LNHDA and SQIVND (reference sequence). V was trimmed by 4 bases and J by 7 bases, leaving 10 bases between them. There are 12 residues in the CDR3. The CDR3 region is CASSTGLLEAFF. CDR3 DNA: TGTGCCAGTAGTACAGGGTTACTTGAAGCTTTCTTT.

V and J are TRBV27 and TRBJ1-1, with D possibly matching TRBD1 (5 bases). Trimming took off 0 bases at V and 4 bases at J, with 15 bases between the two ends. In germline, CDR1 is MNHEY, CDR2 SMNVEV (reference sequence). This CDR3 comprises 16 residues. For the CDR3, the DNA is TGTGCCAGCAGTTTATCGGGTTTCGGCGGGGGCACTGAAGCTTTCTTT. Protein sequence: CASSLSGFGGGTEAFF.

This sequence joins TRBV19 and TRBJ1-1; 9 nucleotides line up with TRBD1. V lost 8 bases and J lost 0; bases outside the gene matches: 7. Germline values: CDR1 LNHDA, CDR2 SQIVND (reference sequence). The CDR3 spans 15 residues. DNA for the CDR3: TGTGCCAGTCGGGACAGGGCAGGTTTGAACACTGAAGCTTTCTTT. It yields the protein CASRDRAGLNTEAFF. Full variable domain (outside the CDR3, taken from reference TRBV19 and TRBJ1-1): DGGITQSPKYLFRKEGQNVTLSCEQNLNHDAMYWYRQDPGQGLRLIYYSQIVNDFQKGDIAEGYSVSREKKESFPLTVTSAQKNPTAFYLCASRDRAGLNTEAFFGQGTRLTVV.

The CDR3 DNA sequence: TGCGCCAGCAGCTTGGAGGGCAGACAGTCCGGCTACACCTTC. Protein product: CASSLEGRQSGYTF. The chain joins TRBV5-1 to TRBJ1-2, with D maybe TRBD1 (5 bases). Between the trimmed V and J ends, which lost 0 bases and 8 bases, there was a span of 14 bases. This CDR3 is 14 amino acids long. The germline V gene encodes CDR1 SGHRS and CDR2 YFSETQ. The variable domain in full, completed from reference TRBV5-1 and TRBJ1-2, reads KAGVTQTPRYLIKTRGQQVTLSCSPISGHRSVSWYQQTPGQGLQFLFEYFSETQRNKGNFPGRFSGRQFSNSRSEMNVSTLELGDSALYLCASSLEGRQSGYTFGSGTRLTVV.

The chain couples TRBV27 to TRBJ1-1; no definite D call. V lost 0 bases and J lost 5, with 7 bases in between. This CDR3 has 13 amino acids. Germline loops: CDR1 MNHEY, CDR2 SMNVEV (reference sequence). CDR3 protein: CASSLSAGTEAFF. CDR3 coding DNA: TGTGCCAGCAGTTTATCGGCGGGGACTGAAGCTTTCTTT.

The rearrangement links TRBV24-1 to TRBJ1-5, with 7 bases matching TRBD1. Germline trimming cut 3 bases from V and 0 bases from J; bases unmatched to any gene: 4. The CDR3 is 16 amino acids. CDR1 KGHDR and CDR2 SFDVKD come from the germline V gene. This CDR3 is CATSDRDSLSNQPQHF. In DNA, the CDR3 is TGTGCCACCAGTGATCGGGACAGCCTTAGCAATCAGCCCCAGCATTTT.

V and J are TRBV7-9 and TRBJ1-4; weak D call: TRBD1 (5 bases). This CDR3 spans 15 amino acids. Germline-derived CDR1 and CDR2 are SEHNR and FQNEAQ (reference sequence). V lost 3 bases and J lost 8, with 16 bases in between. The CDR3 spells CASSFLEGAREKLFF. The CDR3 DNA reads as TGTGCCAGCAGCTTTTTGGAAGGGGCCAGGGAAAAACTGTTTTTT.